The rows below give T cell receptor beta chains drawn from one sample of a study of cytomegalovirus exposure and HLA in healthy donors. TCRdb's table, derived via immunoSEQ multiplex PCR, lists solely in-frame clones and lacks some. The record lists some 110,000 clones, of which the ten most abundant hold more than 0.9%. The specimen sequenced was PBMCs. The receptors come from a young man in good health and CMV-seronegative. Both conserved end residues are part of each CDR3.

v_call cdr3_aa
TRBV2 CASSWSGTSTDTQYF
TRBV2 CASSGLQGGGEKLFF
TRBV6-5 CASKAGNIQYF
TRBV6-5 CATQGGANEKLFF
TRBV9 CASSATWTGFGSGANVLTF
TRBV30 CAWSVGSSGRTYEQYF
TRBV4-1 CASSQDRGAGAGGYTF
TRBV10-3 CAITPGGQGYTF
TRBV11-2 CASSPSGHDSAIQYF
TRBV30 CAWEQGGNEKLFF
TRBV4-2 CASSQGPTGGPYEQYF
TRBV2 CASKGNREIGELFF
TRBV6-1 CASTTGGDLHEQFF
TRBV6-5 CASSLRGGQGTEAFF
TRBV2 CASSGGQRNQPQHF
TRBV18 CASSPGEGGETQYF
TRBV30 CAWSPGTIGDTQYF
TRBV18 CASSPILAGVHEQFF
TRBV5-5 CASSLSGDRRNTEAFF
TRBV18 CASSRGLSSGNTIYF
TRBV2 CASSFEATGIYGYTF
TRBV11-2 CASSLNLNTEAFF
TRBV4-1 CASSQGVLDRYNEQFF
TRBV7-9 CASSLDRGPNQPQHF
TRBV4-1 CASSQGRGSTDTQYF
TRBV19 CASSIAGTQRAYEQYF
TRBV27 CASSLSRSGASYEQYF
TRBV13 CASSLDRGTDTQYF
TRBV9 CASSVGWDKSYEQYF
TRBV5-4 CASSSGTSGSLYEQYF
TRBV14 CASSHPGQGSYEQYF
TRBV5-1 CASSSGQGNNYGYTF
TRBV18 CASSPRTGISDYGYTF
TRBV1 CTSSPSWVAGGPCTYEQYF
TRBV5-6 CASSSRMLQGDTEAFF